This TCR beta chain was profiled in a study of T-cell memory formation after mild COVID-19. TCRdb re-analysed the 5' RACE reads in MiXCR, keeping a single row per CDR3 protein. The data hold 250,000 to 300,000 distinct CDR3 sequences, with over 7% observed a single time. The sample holds many counts of this clonotype. The CDR3 has 15 residues. V lost 5 bases and J lost 7; bases outside the gene matches: 11. CDR1 and CDR2 (germline): SGHTA, FQGTGA. The V gene is TRBV7-3, the J gene TRBJ2-1; 7 positions match TRBD1. The sample was PBMCs or a T cell subset sorted from them (not recorded which). The sequence was collected from a man younger than 35 who had mild COVID-19 (a few samples of this study predate the infection). Cell type and time point are not known. CDR3 sequence reads: CASSPGTAELNEQFF. The CDR3 bases are TGTGCCAGCAGCCCTGGGACAGCTGAGTTGAATGAGCAGTTCTTC.